The rows below give T cell receptor beta chains drawn from one sample of a study of PD-1 blockade in classical Hodgkin lymphoma. Only in-frame clones appear in the TCRdb table, and some are missing; sequencing was by immunoSEQ multiplex PCR. The data contain some 52,000 clones, around nine tenths of them singletons. Specimen: peripheral blood mononuclear cells (PBMCs), collected before the fourth cycle of nivolumab. The receptors shown here come from a human donor with classical Hodgkin lymphoma. The CDR3 runs from the conserved cysteine through the conserved F or W. A D gene is named only where the DNA matches it firmly.

V gene | D gene | CDR3 protein
TRBV9 | TRBD1 | CASRGQVHGELFF
TRBV19 | . | CASSLRTALTEAFF
TRBV5-1 | . | CASSNSYEQYF
TRBV27 | TRBD2 | CASSLVAGGDEQFF
TRBV28 | . | CASSLGPWGSGYTF
TRBV5-1 | . | CASSLGGKEKLFF
TRBV18 | . | CASSPEEGGEQYF
TRBV15 | TRBD2 | CATSEGRLAGTNDEQYF
TRBV27 | . | CASSSGPGGYTF
TRBV19 | . | CASSIGSGANVLTF
TRBV27 | . | CASSPGSSYEQYF
TRBV14 | . | CASSPGPYEQYF
TRBV27 | TRBD1 | CASSFLQGVNTEAFF
TRBV5-1 | . | CASSLVEGSTDTQYF
TRBV20-1 | . | CSARDARREVF
TRBV7-2 | TRBD1 | CASSLQGRLSPLHF
TRBV6-5 | . | CASRILEGRYEQYF
TRBV20-1 | . | CSASVGGEQFF
TRBV28 | . | CASSPRWEQYF
TRBV5-1 | . | CASSWTGGKDTEAFF
TRBV5-1 | . | CASSLVTMNEQFF
TRBV5-1 | TRBD1 | CASSLATGYTDTQYF
TRBV5-1 | TRBD2 | CASKASGSVGTGELFF
TRBV6-1 | TRBD1 | CASTETGLLRGTNEKLFF
TRBV7-8 | . | CASSLRDGFNNSPLHF
TRBV13 | TRBD1 | CASSPRQGGGELFF
TRBV18 | . | CASSPRLQETYNEQFF
TRBV28 | . | CASSLAGLQNNEQFF
TRBV5-1 | TRBD2 | CASSLADRPGGTDTQYF
TRBV27 | . | CASSSYGTSSYEQYF
TRBV7-9 | . | CASSLTRSYEQYF
TRBV4-1 | . | CASSQDSGARSYEQYF
TRBV7-9 | TRBD1 | CASSFSGGLNYGYTF
TRBV7-2 | TRBD1 | CASSLAGSPFASTGEERETQYF
TRBV6-1 | TRBD1 | CASSEGTGPPKQYF
TRBV7-6 | . | CASSRGGADYEQYF
TRBV11-2 | TRBD1 | CASGRGQGNTGELFF
TRBV14 | TRBD1 | CASSQGQGPNQPQHF
TRBV9 | . | CASSVGRDVLYGYTF
TRBV18 | TRBD1 | CASSPQGAANSPLHF
TRBV28 | . | CASRLKNEQFF
TRBV7-2 | TRBD2 | CASSSRPLAGGPWKTQYF
TRBV21-1 | . | CASSPHRGPNTEAFF
TRBV19 | TRBD1 | CASHRRGWGQAAPLHF
TRBV10-2 | TRBD2 | CASSEREEREQYF
TRBV5-1 | TRBD2 | CASSLGLAGPQETQYF
TRBV21-1 | . | CASSFLLDRLYTDTQYF
TRBV4-2 | TRBD1 | CASSQMTGQGEKLFF